One sample yielded the 13 T cell receptor beta chains listed below, sequenced in a study of CD8 T cells in ankylosing spondylitis (dated by TCRdb to about 2017). The library was built by means of 5' RACE. The sample was run on an Illumina HiSeq 2500. TCRdb reworked the public reads: Q25 trimming with fastp, MiXCR clone assembly, productive beta chains retained. CDR3 protein sequences are deduplicated, and each keeps its most common genes and DNA. Across this sample there are some 180,000 distinct CDR3 sequences, with 18% seen only once. The ten most abundant clones make up roughly 4.5% of the sample. The sample consisted of blood, either unsorted or a sorted T cell fraction (not recorded which). These receptors were taken from a male donor aged 5-30 years with ankylosing spondylitis or in good health (not recorded which). Donor details come from another sample of the same person, matched by shared clones.

The chain combines TRBV14 with TRBJ2-3, with TRBD2 matching over 9 bases. CDR3 length equals 15 residues. CDR1 and CDR2 from the germline V gene are SGHDN and FVKESK. The trim removed 6 bases at V and 4 bases at J, leaving 8 bases unmatched. CDR3 protein: CASSPVAGVPDTQYF. The CDR3 DNA reads as TGTGCCAGCAGTCCGGTAGCGGGAGTTCCAGATACGCAGTATTTT. Based on the CDR3 plus reference TRBV14 and TRBJ2-3, the full variable domain is EAGVTQFPSHSVIEKGQTVTLRCDPISGHDNLYWYRRVMGKEIKFLLHFVKESKQDESGMPNNRFLAERTGGTYSTLKVQPAELEDSGVYFCASSPVAGVPDTQYFGPGTRLTVL.

This clonotype was seen at least ten times. V gene TRBV5-1 combines with J gene TRBJ2-2; TRBD1 is a possible D gene (6 bases). Trimming removed 3 bases at V and 2 bases at J, with 8 bases between. Per germline, CDR1 SGHRS and CDR2 YFSETQ. CDR3 size: 14 residues. As DNA, the CDR3 is TGCGCCAGCAGCTCGGGACACAACACCGGGGAGCTGTTTTTT. It yields the protein CASSSGHNTGELFF.

Ten or more counts support this clonotype. The chain uses TRBV4-2 and TRBJ2-7, with 10 bases that match TRBD1. The trim removed 0 bases at V and 5 bases at J, leaving 7 bases unmatched. This CDR3 region has 16 residues. Germline V gene data show CDR1 as LGHNA and CDR2 as YNFKEQ. The CDR3 sequence: CASSQEAPGQGNEQYF. CDR3 DNA: TGTGCCAGCAGCCAAGAGGCGCCGGGACAGGGGAACGAGCAGTACTTC.

This clonotype appeared many times. V gene TRBV12-3 or TRBV12-4 combines with J gene TRBJ2-1; 9 nucleotides match TRBD1. V dropped 6 bases and J dropped 10; count of bases not matched to a gene: 7. The CDR3 covers 13 residues. CDR3 residues: CASSNDRGVEQFF. The CDR3 DNA follows: TGTGCCAGCAGCAATGACAGGGGGGTCGAGCAGTTCTTC.

CDR3 sequence (DNA): TGTGCCAGCAGCTTCGAGTCCCAGGAGCAGTTCTTC. The encoded protein is CASSFESQEQFF. The chain employs TRBV11-2 and TRBJ2-1; D not resolved. The V and J ends lost 3 bases and 10 bases respectively, with 10 bases between them. Per germline, CDR1 SGHAT and CDR2 FQNNGV. This CDR3 region has 12 residues.

This clonotype was counted at least ten times. V gene TRBV2 combines with J gene TRBJ2-1; D ambiguous. Looked up from germline, CDR1 is SNHLY and CDR2 is FYNNEI. The CDR3 has 10 amino acids. Trimming shortened V by 6 bases and J by 6 bases, and 3 bases separated the two germline ends. CDR3 sequence reads: CASRSNEQFF. CDR3 DNA sequence: TGTGCCAGCAGGAGCAATGAGCAGTTCTTC.

This clonotype has a count of ten or more. The V and J genes are TRBV19 and TRBJ2-1, with 8 positions matching TRBD2. The CDR3 is 14 amino acids. Germline CDR1 and CDR2: LNHDA and SQIVND (reference sequence). The J segment lost 7 bases and the V segment lost 6 bases, leaving 8 bases of the junction unmatched. CDR3 loop: CASSYREGGNEQFF. CDR3 nucleotide sequence: TGTGCCAGTAGCTATCGGGAGGGGGGAAATGAGCAGTTCTTC.

This clonotype was observed at least ten times. The chain recombines TRBV12-3 or TRBV12-4 with TRBJ1-5; 8 nucleotides align to TRBD1. This CDR3 has 18 amino acids. With 2 bases clipped from V and 6 bases from J, the junction kept 15 bases outside the gene matches. The CDR3 protein is CASSLQIDRGELGQPQHF. The CDR3 coding sequence is TGTGCCAGCAGTTTACAGATCGACAGGGGAGAGTTAGGTCAGCCCCAGCATTTT.

Only a few counts were recorded for this clonotype. The rearrangement links TRBV7-2 to TRBJ2-1; TRBD1 is a possible D gene (6 bases). Germline CDR1 and CDR2: SGHTA and FQGNSA. CDR3 length: 13 residues. V was shortened by 4 bases and J by 6 bases, with 10 bases between the two germline ends. The CDR3 DNA sequence: TGTGCCAGCAGCTCCCGGGACATCAATGAGCAGTTCTTC. Amino acid sequence: CASSSRDINEQFF.

This clonotype has a count of ten or more. The rearrangement links TRBV7-2 to TRBJ2-1, with D perhaps matching TRBD1 (5 bases). Per germline, CDR1 SGHTA and CDR2 FQGNSA. The length of the CDR3 is 13 residues. V shed 5 bases and J shed 6 bases, with 11 bases lying between them. The CDR3 spells CASSPRVSNEQFF. CDR3 DNA: TGTGCCAGCAGCCCCAGGGTCTCCAATGAGCAGTTCTTC.

The V call is TRBV27, the J call TRBJ2-3; unclear D gene. V lost 1 base to trimming and J lost 3 bases, with 20 bases between them. The CDR3 spans 18 residues. Germline V gene sequence: CDR1 MNHEY, CDR2 SMNVEV (reference sequence). The CDR3 protein is CASSLFDTGPRLTDTQYF. The CDR3 nucleotides are TGTGCCAGCAGTTTATTCGACACCGGTCCAAGGTTGACAGATACGCAGTATTTT.

In this sample, this clonotype turned up many times. This chain uses TRBV24-1 with TRBJ1-1; D is undetermined. Germline V gene sequence: CDR1 KGHDR, CDR2 SFDVKD. The germline V and J ends were trimmed by 3 bases and 8 bases, with 6 bases remaining between them. The CDR3 runs to 11 residues. CDR3 sequence: CATSDGWEAFF. The CDR3 region has the DNA TGTGCCACCAGTGATGGATGGGAAGCTTTCTTT.

This clonotype occurred a few times. The chain couples TRBV6-6 to TRBJ2-5; D perhaps matches TRBD1 (5 bases). CDR1 is MNHNY, CDR2 SVGAGI, per germline (reference sequence). V was trimmed by 2 bases and J by 3 bases, leaving 16 bases between them. The CDR3 totals 16 residues. Here the CDR3 DNA reads TGTGCCAGCAGTTACGGGCCGGCCAGGGAAAAAGAGACCCAGTACTTC. Its translation is CASSYGPAREKETQYF.